This entry is about one TCR beta chain. RNA extraction and reverse transcription yielded cDNA as sequencing template. Profiled with immunoSEQ multiplex PCR; TCRdb holds only in-frame clones, not every one. This table has roughly 65,000 clones, about half appearing once. The data derive from a study of CD8+ T cells in alopecia areata. The sample in question was CD8+ T cells sorted from blood, obtained at week 0. This clonotype was sampled from a human donor with alopecia areata.

The CDR3 sequence is CASSYGTGLETQYF. In DNA form, the CDR3 reads TGCGCCAGCAGCTACGGGACAGGGTTAGAGACCCAGTACTTC. J is TRBJ2-5 and V is TRBV5-1, with 9 bases that match TRBD1. This CDR3 is built from 14 residues. CDR1 and CDR2 (germline): SGHRS, YFSETQ. V was clipped by 3 bases and J by 4 bases; unmatched bases: 4.